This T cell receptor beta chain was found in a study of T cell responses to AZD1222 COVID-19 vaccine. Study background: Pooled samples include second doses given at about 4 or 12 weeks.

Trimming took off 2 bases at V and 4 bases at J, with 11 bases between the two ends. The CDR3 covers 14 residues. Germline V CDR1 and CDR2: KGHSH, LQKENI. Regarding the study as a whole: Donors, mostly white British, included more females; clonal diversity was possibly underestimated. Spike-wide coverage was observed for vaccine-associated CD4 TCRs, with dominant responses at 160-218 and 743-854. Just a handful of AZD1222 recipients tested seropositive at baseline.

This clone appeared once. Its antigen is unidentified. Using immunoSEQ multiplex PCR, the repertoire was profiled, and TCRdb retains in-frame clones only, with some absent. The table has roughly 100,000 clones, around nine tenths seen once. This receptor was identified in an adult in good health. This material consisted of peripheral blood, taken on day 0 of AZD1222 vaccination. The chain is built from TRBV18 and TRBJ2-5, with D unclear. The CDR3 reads CASSPTAGVETQYF. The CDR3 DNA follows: TGTGCCAGCTCACCAACCGCCGGCGTAGAGACCCAGTACTTC. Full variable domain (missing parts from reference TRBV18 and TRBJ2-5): NAGVMQNPRHLVRRRGQEARLRCSPMKGHSHVYWYRQLPEEGLKFMVYLQKENIIDESGMPKERFSAEFPKEGPSILRIQQVVRGDSAAYFCASSPTAGVETQYFGPGTRLLVL.